This paragraph covers one TCR beta chain sequence. Authors' methods: The assay estimated nucleated cells by amplifying reference gene primers. Assay: immunoSEQ multiplex PCR; the TCRdb copy retains only in-frame clones and omits some. V and J calls and clone size are given by that table; D and trimming were obtained from the DNA. The sample includes around 53,000 clones, more than 75% seen only once; the top ten take around 20%. The data are from a study of blood T cell repertoires in COVID-19. In the study overall: Samples of COVID-19 (acute and convalescent) were obtained from the United States, Italy and Spain.

J gave up 4 bases and V 1 base, and 4 bases lay outside the gene matches. From germline, CDR1 is SNHLY and CDR2 FYNNEI. This CDR3 has 15 residues. The clonotype was recovered from a man between 50 and 59 years old with active or convalescent COVID-19. Sequences were obtained from peripheral blood. V gene TRBV2 combines with J gene TRBJ2-1; 7 bases are a match to TRBD1. In DNA form, the CDR3 reads TGTGCCAGCAGTGAAGGGACAGGCCTGTACAATGAGCAGTTCTTC. The encoded protein is CASSEGTGLYNEQFF. The full variable domain, completed using reference TRBV2 and TRBJ2-1, is EPEVTQTPSHQVTQMGQEVILRCVPISNHLYFYWYRQILGQKVEFLVSFYNNEISEKSEIFDDQFSVERPDGSNFTLKIRSTKLEDSAMYFCASSEGTGLYNEQFFGPGTRLTVL.